The 30 T cell receptor beta chains listed next were all sequenced from one sample in a study of T cell responses to AZD1222 COVID-19 vaccine. Assay used: immunoSEQ multiplex PCR; TCRdb lists only in-frame clones, some missing. This table has about 59,000 clones, roughly 89% appearing once. The material was peripheral blood, obtained 28 days after the second AZD1222 dose. These receptors all stem from an adult who received the AZD1222 COVID-19 vaccine.

This chain uses TRBV7-2 with TRBJ1-5; D is unclear. Trimming took off 2 bases at V and 3 bases at J, with 11 bases between the two ends. The germline V gene encodes CDR1 SGHTA and CDR2 FQGNSA. This CDR3 has 15 residues. CDR3 sequence: CASSLSPSHNQPQHF. The CDR3 nucleotides read TGTGCCAGCAGCTTATCCCCGTCGCACAATCAGCCCCAGCATTTT.

The rearrangement links TRBV19 to TRBJ1-1; the match to TRBD1 covers 9 bases. V was pared by 7 bases and J by 4 bases, with 7 bases of the junction left unmatched. Germline V gene lookup returns CDR1 LNHDA and CDR2 SQIVND (reference sequence). The CDR3 length is 14 residues. DNA of the CDR3: TGTGCCAGTACCGAGACAGGGGGGAGCACTGAAGCTTTCTTT. Its translation is CASTETGGSTEAFF.

The rearrangement joins TRBV7-9 to TRBJ2-7; D not certain. This CDR3 has 13 amino acids. V gave up 5 bases and J gave up 0 bases, with 8 bases separating them. CDR1 SEHNR and CDR2 FQNEAQ come from the germline V gene (reference sequence). The CDR3 DNA reads as TGTGCCAGCAGCCCAGTGAGCTCCTACGAGCAGTACTTC. Encoded protein: CASSPVSSYEQYF.

This chain uses TRBV5-4 with TRBJ2-7, with D tentatively TRBD2 (6 bases). The CDR3 runs to 15 residues. Trimming removed 0 bases at V and 7 bases at J, with 17 bases between. Germline CDR1 reads SGHNT; CDR2 reads YYREEE (reference sequence). CDR3 in amino acids: CASSLVGTGAWEQYF. The DNA for the CDR3 is TGTGCCAGCAGCTTGGTGGGGACGGGAGCGTGGGAGCAGTACTTC. Full variable domain (missing parts from reference TRBV5-4 and TRBJ2-7): ETGVTQSPTHLIKTRGQQVTLRCSSQSGHNTVSWYQQALGQGPQFIFQYYREEENGRGNFPPRFSGLQFPNYSSELNVNALELDDSALYLCASSLVGTGAWEQYFGPGTRLTVT.

The rearrangement joins TRBV5-1 to TRBJ2-1, with 8 bases that match TRBD2. The CDR3 contains 15 residues. CDR1 is SGHRS, CDR2 YFSETQ, per germline. Trimming cost V 2 bases and J 6 bases; bases outside gene matches: 7. The CDR3 here is CASSLAGTRANEQFF. The CDR3 DNA reads as TGCGCCAGCAGCTTAGCCGGGACTAGGGCCAATGAGCAGTTCTTC. The full variable domain, its missing parts supplied by reference TRBV5-1 and TRBJ2-1, is KAGVTQTPRYLIKTRGQQVTLSCSPISGHRSVSWYQQTPGQGLQFLFEYFSETQRNKGNFPGRFSGRQFSNSRSEMNVSTLELGDSALYLCASSLAGTRANEQFFGPGTRLTVL.

The rearrangement links TRBV9 to TRBJ2-7; D call uncertain. This CDR3 is 17 amino acids long. The V end lost 1 base, the J end lost 4 bases, and 21 bases lay between the germline ends. CDR1 and CDR2 (germline): SGDLS, YYNGEE. CDR3 DNA sequence: TGTGCCAGCAGCGTAAGGCAAGGCCGACTCAGTAATTACGAGCAGTACTTC. Its protein is CASSVRQGRLSNYEQYF.

The count of this clone is one. The V call is TRBV10-3, the J call TRBJ2-7, with TRBD2 matching 9 bases. This CDR3 is built from 15 residues. The germline gives CDR1 ENHRY, CDR2 SYGVKD. Trimming cost V 6 bases and J 0 bases; bases outside gene matches: 6. CDR3 DNA sequence: TGTGCCATCAGAGCTAGCGGGGAAAGCTCCTACGAGCAGTACTTC. Translation: CAIRASGESSYEQYF.

This clone was recorded only once. The chain is built from TRBV5-1 and TRBJ2-1, with TRBD1 identical over 9 bases. Germline V CDR1 and CDR2: SGHRS, YFSETQ. The V and J ends lost 4 bases and 2 bases, in that order; junction bases with no gene match: 4. The CDR3 extends over 15 amino acids. The CDR3 DNA is TGCGCCAGCAGCACCCGGGACAGGGCCTACAATGAGCAGTTCTTC. Translated, it gives CASSTRDRAYNEQFF.

The chain employs TRBV28 and TRBJ2-3, with 9 bases that match TRBD1. Per germline, CDR1 MDHEN and CDR2 SYDVKM. V shed 6 bases, J shed 4 bases, and the junction held 17 bases outside the gene matches. The CDR3 is 18 residues long. CDR3 sequence reads: CASSIYPGTGISADTQYF. Here the CDR3 DNA reads TGTGCCAGCAGCATCTATCCCGGGACAGGGATTAGTGCAGATACGCAGTATTTT.

This CDR3 is CASSGQGDYYGYTF. The CDR3 DNA reads as TGTGCCAGCAGTGGACAGGGGGATTACTATGGCTACACCTTC. The chain recombines TRBV28 with TRBJ1-2; 10 bases are a match to TRBD1. Germline CDR1 and CDR2: MDHEN and SYDVKM. V shed 5 bases, J shed 3 bases, and the junction held 3 bases outside the gene matches. The CDR3 spans 14 residues.

The chain links TRBV6-5 to TRBJ1-1; the D gene is possibly TRBD1 (5 bases). Germline V gene lookup returns CDR1 MNHEY and CDR2 SVGAGI. V lost 2 bases and J 2 bases, leaving 9 bases between the germline ends. There are 14 residues in the CDR3. The CDR3 loop reads CASSYRDGNTEAFF. Written as DNA, the CDR3 is TGTGCCAGCAGTTACCGGGACGGCAACACTGAAGCTTTCTTT.

The genes are TRBV6-6 and TRBJ2-7; 7 bases map to TRBD1. In germline, CDR1 is MNHNY, CDR2 SVGAGI (reference sequence). The CDR3 runs 15 residues. With 6 bases clipped from V and 2 bases from J, the junction kept 10 bases outside the gene matches. DNA of the CDR3: TGTGCCAGCAGCATTTCCGGGACAGACACCTACGAGCAGTACTTC. Translating gives CASSISGTDTYEQYF.

CDR3 loop: CASSLDPSGGYTF. The CDR3, as DNA: TGCGCCAGCAGCTTAGACCCTTCGGGTGGCTACACCTTC. The chain is built from TRBV5-1 and TRBJ1-2; D unclear. Trimming left V 2 bases short and J 7 bases short, with 12 bases between. Germline lookup yields CDR1 SGHRS and CDR2 YFSETQ. This CDR3 region has 13 residues.

This clone showed up just once. The V call is TRBV15, the J call TRBJ2-5; D is possibly TRBD1 (5 bases). CDR1 and CDR2 (germline): LNHNV, YYDKDF (reference sequence). Trimming cost V 2 bases and J 2 bases, with 21 bases left between them. The CDR3 loop spans 18 amino acids. CDR3 residues: CATSRQRPGHLAQETQYF. DNA for the CDR3: TGTGCCACCAGCAGACAGAGGCCTGGACACCTCGCACAAGAGACCCAGTACTTC.

This rearrangement joins TRBV6-6 to TRBJ2-7; 7 positions match TRBD1. The CDR3 consists of 13 residues. J gave up 3 bases and V 6 bases, and 5 bases lay outside the gene matches. Per the germline V gene, CDR1 is MNHNY and CDR2 is SVGAGI (reference sequence). The CDR3 reads CASSDRVFYEQYF. CDR3 coding DNA: TGTGCCAGCAGCGACAGGGTTTTCTACGAGCAGTACTTC.

This chain uses TRBV5-1 with TRBJ2-1; tentative D call: TRBD2 (6 bases). Germline CDR1 is SGHRS and CDR2 is YFSETQ. Deletions cut 4 bases from V and 6 bases from J, with 17 bases between. This CDR3 contains 15 residues. CDR3 residues: CASSPSAGGFNEQFF. CDR3 DNA sequence: TGCGCCAGCAGCCCCTCGGCCGGGGGATTCAATGAGCAGTTCTTC.

The V gene is TRBV28, the J gene TRBJ1-6; D uncertain. The V end lost 10 bases, the J end lost 6 bases, and 13 bases lay between the germline ends. This CDR3 comprises 13 residues. The germline V gene encodes CDR1 MDHEN and CDR2 SYDVKM. The CDR3 region has the DNA TGTGCCATCTCCTTGGGGTTTAATTCACCCCTCCACTTT. Protein product: CAISLGFNSPLHF.

The genes are TRBV3-1 (or the pseudogene TRBV3-2) and TRBJ2-7; 9 bases align to TRBD1. Germline CDR1 LGHDT, CDR2 YNNKEL (reference sequence). Trimming at V came to 5 bases and at J to 3 bases, leaving 8 bases not matched to a gene. The CDR3 spans 15 residues. In DNA form, the CDR3 reads TGTGCCAGCAGCAAAAAACAGGGGGCTATCTACGAGCAGTACTTC. It translates to CASSKKQGAIYEQYF.

This sequence joins TRBV13 and TRBJ1-6, with TRBD1 identical over 7 bases. CDR1 and CDR2 (germline): PRHDT, FYEKMQ (reference sequence). The CDR3 covers 16 residues. The J segment lost 7 bases and the V segment lost 6 bases, leaving 12 bases of the junction unmatched. CDR3 nucleotide sequence: TGTGCCAGCAGACGAATTGCCGGGACAGAAAATTCACCCCTCCACTTT. Translating gives CASRRIAGTENSPLHF. The complete variable domain, with remaining parts taken from reference TRBV13 and TRBJ1-6, reads AAGVIQSPRHLIKEKRETATLKCYPIPRHDTVYWYQQGPGQDPQFLISFYEKMQSDKGSIPDRFSAQQFSDYHSELNMSSLELGDSALYFCASRRIAGTENSPLHFGNGTRLTVT.

The CDR3 region has the DNA TGCGCCAGCAGCCCCACCCTGGGGGACGGGGAGACCCAGTACTTC. It specifies CASSPTLGDGETQYF. This sequence joins TRBV5-1 and TRBJ2-5; the D gene could be TRBD1 or TRBD2 (5 bases each). The CDR3 contains 15 residues. Trimming removed 4 bases at V and 5 bases at J, with 18 bases between. Germline lookup yields CDR1 SGHRS and CDR2 YFSETQ.

A single count supports this clone. J is TRBJ2-1 and V is TRBV19; D gene uncertain. Germline loops: CDR1 LNHDA, CDR2 SQIVND (reference sequence). The CDR3 is made up of 16 amino acids. The V end was cut by 0 bases, the J end by 3 bases, with 12 bases between. The CDR3 sequence: CASSIEMRLLYNEQFF. The CDR3, as DNA: TGTGCCAGTAGTATAGAAATGAGATTACTCTACAATGAGCAGTTCTTC.

V and J are TRBV9 and TRBJ2-1; tentative D call: TRBD2 (6 bases). The germline gives CDR1 SGDLS, CDR2 YYNGEE. CDR3 length: 16 amino acids. Trimming shortened V by 3 bases and J by 2 bases, and 15 bases separated the two germline ends. CDR3 nucleotide sequence: TGTGCCAGCAGCGCAAATAGCGGCCTCGCCTACAATGAGCAGTTCTTC. Translated, it gives CASSANSGLAYNEQFF.

The chain is built from TRBV19 and TRBJ2-7; D assignment may be TRBD1 or TRBD2 (6 bases each). Trimming removed 7 bases at V and 2 bases at J, with 18 bases between. CDR1 is LNHDA, CDR2 SQIVND, per germline (reference sequence). The CDR3 has 15 amino acids. CDR3 nucleotides: TGTGCCAGTACCCTAGGGGGGCATGGTACCTACGAGCAGTACTTC. Amino acids: CASTLGGHGTYEQYF.

The chain has TRBV25-1 and TRBJ1-6, with 8 bases identical to TRBD1. This CDR3 contains 16 residues. After removal of 8 bases from V and 7 bases from J, the junction contained 13 bases not matched to a gene. Germline CDR1 MGHDK, CDR2 SYGVNS. The CDR3 coding sequence is TGTGCCAGCCGGGGCCCTCAGGGGGCGAGGAATTCACCCCTCCACTTT. This gives the protein CASRGPQGARNSPLHF.

This clone was recorded once. This chain uses TRBV2 with TRBJ2-3; TRBD2 might be the D (6 bases). The V end lost 7 bases, the J end lost 4 bases, and 15 bases lay between the germline ends. Germline V gene data show CDR1 as SNHLY and CDR2 as FYNNEI. This CDR3 has 14 residues. The CDR3 DNA sequence: TGTGCCAGCAAGGAGGGGATCATTCCAGATACGCAGTATTTT. Amino acids: CASKEGIIPDTQYF.

V is TRBV5-4 and J is TRBJ2-5, with 7 bases matching TRBD1. Germline CDR1 is SGHNT and CDR2 is YYREEE (reference sequence). With 4 bases clipped from V and 5 bases from J, the junction kept 14 bases outside the gene matches. This CDR3 contains 16 residues. The CDR3 DNA is TGTGCCAGCAGCACTTCGACAGGGACCCTAGGGGAGACCCAGTACTTC. Its translation is CASSTSTGTLGETQYF. The full variable domain, in which reference TRBV5-4 and TRBJ2-5 provide the parts outside the CDR3, is ETGVTQSPTHLIKTRGQQVTLRCSSQSGHNTVSWYQQALGQGPQFIFQYYREEENGRGNFPPRFSGLQFPNYSSELNVNALELDDSALYLCASSTSTGTLGETQYFGPGTRLLVL.

The chain is built from TRBV10-3 and TRBJ2-1; 7 nucleotides agree with TRBD2. V lost 2 bases to trimming and J lost 2 bases; unmatched junction nucleotides: 9. The CDR3 totals 17 residues. Germline loops: CDR1 ENHRY, CDR2 SYGVKD. The CDR3 sequence is CAISEPTSIHPYNEQFF. The CDR3 region has the DNA TGTGCCATCAGTGAGCCGACTAGCATCCACCCCTACAATGAGCAGTTCTTC.

The genes are TRBV5-8 and TRBJ2-1; D remains unclear. The germline V gene has CDR1 SGHTS and CDR2 YDEGEE. The V and J ends lost 0 bases and 0 bases respectively, with 10 bases between them. The CDR3 has 16 residues. In DNA form, the CDR3 reads TGTGCCAGCAGCTTGGGCAGGCTTCTCTCCTACAATGAGCAGTTCTTC. It specifies CASSLGRLLSYNEQFF.

The chain uses TRBV14 and TRBJ2-3; D is possibly TRBD1 (5 bases). Trimming cost V 1 base and J 0 bases, with 11 bases left between them. CDR3 length: 16 amino acids. CDR1 and CDR2 from the germline V gene are SGHDN and FVKESK. The CDR3 DNA reads TGTGCCAGCAGCCAAGGGTTAGGGGCTAGCACAGATACGCAGTATTTT. Translated, it gives CASSQGLGASTDTQYF.

This clone was counted once. V and J are TRBV9 and TRBJ1-1, with D unresolved. This CDR3 contains 14 residues. Germline CDR1 reads SGDLS; CDR2 reads YYNGEE. Trimming left V 3 bases short and J 3 bases short, with 12 bases between. This CDR3 reads CASSGPSGDTEAFF. The CDR3 coding sequence is TGTGCCAGCAGCGGCCCCTCCGGGGACACTGAAGCTTTCTTT.